The rows below give T cell receptor beta chains drawn from one sample of a study of cytomegalovirus exposure and HLA in healthy donors. Assay used: immunoSEQ multiplex PCR; TCRdb lists only in-frame clones, some missing. The sample carries 160,000 or so clones, roughly 84% recorded once. The sample was PBMCs. All receptors come from a young woman in good health and CMV-seronegative. CDR3s include the opening cysteine and the closing phenylalanine or tryptophan. The order of the fields is V gene, J gene, clone size, D gene, CDR3 length, CDR3 DNA, CDR3 protein. A D gene is named only where the DNA matches it firmly. Where a row states a size, it is once, few, many or the class of an expanded clone; other rows omit it.

V: TRBV9; J: TRBJ2-1; size: .; D: .; length: 13; DNA: TGTGCCAGCAGCCCTACCGCTTACAATGAGCAGTTCTTC; CDR3: CASSPTAYNEQFF
V: TRBV6-6; J: TRBJ1-1; size: .; D: TRBD1; length: 15; DNA: TGTGCCAGCAGTCCCCCGGGACAGCGGAACACTGAAGCTTTCTTT; CDR3: CASSPPGQRNTEAFF
V: TRBV10-1; J: TRBJ2-7; size: .; D: .; length: 15; DNA: TGCGCCAGCAGTGACGGACAAGGCCTTGTTTACGAGCAGTACTTC; CDR3: CASSDGQGLVYEQYF
V: TRBV5-6; J: TRBJ2-7; size: once; D: .; length: 14; DNA: TGTGCCAGCAGATTTGGTACGGGTGTTGGCGAGCAGTACTTC; CDR3: CASRFGTGVGEQYF
V: TRBV5-1; J: TRBJ2-7; size: few; D: .; length: 18; DNA: TGCGCCAGCAGCTTGGGGGGGTTAGGGGGGGGCCCACGAGACGAGCAGTACTTC; CDR3: CASSLGGLGGGPRDEQYF
V: TRBV11-2; J: TRBJ2-2; size: .; D: .; length: 17; DNA: TGTGCCAGCAGCTTAGATCCCCCAAGGGGTCGGTTCGGGGAGCTGTTTTTT; CDR3: CASSLDPPRGRFGELFF
V: TRBV2; J: TRBJ2-1; size: .; D: TRBD2; length: 15; DNA: TGTGCCAGCAGTGCTCGGACTAGCTCGCACAATGAGCAGTTCTTC; CDR3: CASSARTSSHNEQFF
V: TRBV14; J: TRBJ2-5; size: .; D: .; length: 13; DNA: TGTGCCAGCAGCCTAGGGGTGCGAGAGACCCAGTACTTC; CDR3: CASSLGVRETQYF
V: TRBV6-6; J: TRBJ1-2; size: few; D: .; length: 13; DNA: TGTGCCAGCAGTTTGAGCGGGGAGGGTGGCTACACCTTC; CDR3: CASSLSGEGGYTF
V: TRBV2; J: TRBJ2-7; size: .; D: TRBD2; length: 14; DNA: TGTGCCAGCAGTGTTAGCGGGGGGCCCTACGAGCAGTACTTC; CDR3: CASSVSGGPYEQYF
V: TRBV28; J: TRBJ1-1; size: few; D: TRBD1; length: 15; DNA: TGTGCCAGCAGTTTAACGGGAGGGGGCCGGACTGAAGCTTTCTTT; CDR3: CASSLTGGGRTEAFF
V: TRBV19; J: TRBJ2-3; size: .; D: .; length: 13; DNA: TGTGCCAGCGCCGCCTCCCGGGCCGAGGGGCAGTATTTT; CDR3: CASAASRAEGQYF
V: TRBV7-9; J: TRBJ2-1; size: .; D: TRBD2; length: 13; DNA: TGTGCCGACGGGGGGGCCAAGTACAATGAGCAGTTCTTC; CDR3: CADGGAKYNEQFF
V: TRBV19; J: TRBJ2-7; size: .; D: TRBD1; length: 13; DNA: TGTGCCAGTAGAGGGACAGCGGCCTACGAGCAGTACTTC; CDR3: CASRGTAAYEQYF
V: TRBV5-4; J: TRBJ1-3; size: .; D: .; length: 15; DNA: TGTGCCAGCAGCTTGGCCGGGGGGGCAGGAAACACCATATATTTT; CDR3: CASSLAGGAGNTIYF
V: TRBV2; J: TRBJ2-1; size: once; D: TRBD1; length: 14; DNA: TGTGCCAGCAGTGTAGGGGACAGAATCAATGAGCAGTTCTTC; CDR3: CASSVGDRINEQFF
V: TRBV6-6; J: TRBJ2-1; size: .; D: .; length: 13; DNA: TGTGCCAGCAGTTACCAGGGTAACAATGAGCAGTTCTTC; CDR3: CASSYQGNNEQFF
V: TRBV19; J: TRBJ1-4; size: .; D: .; length: 12; DNA: TGTGCCAGTAGTCCCTTTAATGAAAAACTGTTTTTT; CDR3: CASSPFNEKLFF
V: TRBV6-1; J: TRBJ1-6; size: .; D: TRBD1; length: 15; DNA: TGTGCCAGCAGTGAAATGACAGGGGTCGGGTCACCCCTCCACTTT; CDR3: CASSEMTGVGSPLHF
V: TRBV5-4; J: TRBJ1-1; size: .; D: .; length: 13; DNA: TGTGCCAGCAGCCGCGTCTTGAACACTGAAGCTTTCTTT; CDR3: CASSRVLNTEAFF
V: TRBV6-5; J: TRBJ2-3; size: .; D: TRBD1; length: 14; DNA: TGTGCCAGCAGTCGGGACAGGGGCGCAAATACGCAGTATTTT; CDR3: CASSRDRGANTQYF
V: TRBV9; J: TRBJ2-7; size: .; D: TRBD1; length: 13; DNA: TGTGCCAGCAGCGAGGGGACAGGGTACGAGCAGTACTTC; CDR3: CASSEGTGYEQYF
V: TRBV7-6; J: TRBJ2-3; size: .; D: TRBD2; length: 15; DNA: TGTGCCAGCAGCATTACTAGCGGGGGGGCAGATACGCAGTATTTT; CDR3: CASSITSGGADTQYF
V: TRBV15; J: TRBJ2-1; size: .; D: TRBD1; length: 18; DNA: TGTGCCACCAGCAGAGTCGGACGGCAGGGGGCGAGCTACAATGAGCAGTTCTTC; CDR3: CATSRVGRQGASYNEQFF
V: TRBV30; J: TRBJ2-7; size: .; D: .; length: 14; DNA: TGTGCCTGGAGTAGGGGCCTCGATGGGGGCCGAGGGTACTTC; CDR3: CAWSRGLDGGRGYF
V: TRBV6-5; J: TRBJ2-1; size: .; D: TRBD2; length: 15; DNA: TGTGCCAGCAGTTCCACTAGCGGATCCTACAATGAGCAGTTCTTC; CDR3: CASSSTSGSYNEQFF
V: TRBV6-1; J: TRBJ2-7; size: few; D: .; length: 14; DNA: TGTGCCAGCAGGATACAGGGGGGGTCCTACGAGCAGTACTTC; CDR3: CASRIQGGSYEQYF
V: TRBV18; J: TRBJ1-3; size: .; D: .; length: 17; DNA: TGTGCCAGCTCCAAAAGTCACAGGCGGGACTCTGGAAACACCATATATTTT; CDR3: CASSKSHRRDSGNTIYF
V: TRBV6-1; J: TRBJ1-5; size: .; D: TRBD1; length: 16; DNA: TGTGCCAGCAGTGGCCAGACAGGGGGAAGCAATCAGCCCCAGCATTTT; CDR3: CASSGQTGGSNQPQHF
V: TRBV4-1; J: TRBJ2-4; size: .; D: TRBD1; length: 17; DNA: TGCGCCAGCAGCCAAGGGAACAGGGGAGCAGCCAAAAACATTCAGTACTTC; CDR3: CASSQGNRGAAKNIQYF
V: TRBV18; J: TRBJ1-2; size: few; D: .; length: 14; DNA: TGTGCCAGCTCACCCTCGGGTGCCACCTATGGCTACACCTTC; CDR3: CASSPSGATYGYTF
V: TRBV27; J: TRBJ2-5; size: .; D: TRBD2; length: 17; DNA: TGTGCCAGCAGTCTCGGGACTAGCGGGGGCGTGGGGGAGACCCAGTACTTC; CDR3: CASSLGTSGGVGETQYF
V: TRBV19; J: TRBJ2-2; size: .; D: TRBD1; length: 14; DNA: TGTGCCAGTAGTTCGACAGGGACGACCGGGGAGCTGTTTTTT; CDR3: CASSSTGTTGELFF
V: TRBV27; J: TRBJ2-1; size: .; D: TRBD2; length: 17; DNA: TGTGCCAGCAGTTTATCCAGTAGCGGGGAAGCTTGGAATGAGCAGTTCTTC; CDR3: CASSLSSSGEAWNEQFF
V: TRBV13; J: TRBJ1-3; size: .; D: .; length: 14; DNA: TGTGCCAGCAGCTTAGGGAGGGATGGAAACACCATATATTTT; CDR3: CASSLGRDGNTIYF
V: TRBV27; J: TRBJ1-2; size: .; D: .; length: 14; DNA: TGTGCCAGCAGCCCTAATACAGGAATTGATGGCTACACCTTC; CDR3: CASSPNTGIDGYTF
V: TRBV11-2; J: TRBJ2-3; size: few; D: TRBD1; length: 14; DNA: TGTGCCAGCATGAGGGGGCTTAGCACAGATACGCAGTATTTT; CDR3: CASMRGLSTDTQYF
V: TRBV27; J: TRBJ1-5; size: few; D: .; length: 13; DNA: TGTGCCAGCAGTTTGAGCGGCCATCAGCCCCAGCATTTT; CDR3: CASSLSGHQPQHF
V: TRBV6-5; J: TRBJ1-3; size: .; D: .; length: 14; DNA: TGTGCCAGCAGCGTAGAGTACTCTGGAAACACCATATATTTT; CDR3: CASSVEYSGNTIYF
V: TRBV9; J: TRBJ1-2; size: .; D: .; length: 13; DNA: TGTGCCAGCTCGTCGGGAAATGACTATGGCTACACCTTC; CDR3: CASSSGNDYGYTF
V: TRBV2; J: TRBJ2-2; size: .; D: .; length: 15; DNA: TGTGCCAGCAGTGAGTTAGGGGATCACACCGGGGAGCTGTTTTTT; CDR3: CASSELGDHTGELFF
V: TRBV30; J: TRBJ2-1; size: .; D: .; length: 14; DNA: TGTGCCTGGACTATGGGGGCGTCGTCCCGGGAGCAGTTCTTC; CDR3: CAWTMGASSREQFF
V: TRBV6-1; J: TRBJ1-1; size: .; D: TRBD1; length: 15; DNA: TGTGCCAGCATCGCCCACGGGACAGGGGACACTGAAGCTTTCTTT; CDR3: CASIAHGTGDTEAFF
V: TRBV5-1; J: TRBJ1-6; size: .; D: TRBD1; length: 15; DNA: TGCGCCAGCAGCTTGGACAGGGGGCATAATTCACCCCTCCACTTT; CDR3: CASSLDRGHNSPLHF
V: TRBV28; J: TRBJ1-4; size: .; D: TRBD1; length: 14; DNA: TGTGCCAGCAGTTCAGGGGGCTCGTATGAAAAACTGTTTTTT; CDR3: CASSSGGSYEKLFF
V: TRBV14; J: TRBJ1-1; size: .; D: .; length: 13; DNA: TGTGCCAGCAGCCAAGTTGGGACTTCGGCGGCTTTCTTT; CDR3: CASSQVGTSAAFF
V: TRBV27; J: TRBJ2-3; size: few; D: .; length: 15; DNA: TGTGCCAGCAGTCTTCAGGGGTCCAACACAGATACGCAGTATTTT; CDR3: CASSLQGSNTDTQYF
V: TRBV11-2; J: TRBJ2-5; size: .; D: TRBD1; length: 15; DNA: TGTGCCAGCAGCACAAGTCGACAGGGGCGGGAGACCCAGTACTTC; CDR3: CASSTSRQGRETQYF
V: TRBV2; J: TRBJ2-1; size: .; D: .; length: 11; DNA: TGTGCCAGCAGCTTTTACAATGAGCAGTTCTTC; CDR3: CASSFYNEQFF
V: TRBV6-1; J: TRBJ2-3; size: .; D: TRBD2; length: 15; DNA: TGTGCCAGCAGTGAATTAGCGGGGGGGCCAGATACGCAGTATTTT; CDR3: CASSELAGGPDTQYF
V: TRBV5-4; J: TRBJ2-2; size: .; D: .; length: 13; DNA: TGTGCCAGCAGCGCGGAGAACACCGGGGAGCTGTTTTTT; CDR3: CASSAENTGELFF
V: TRBV6-1; J: TRBJ1-2; size: once; D: .; length: 12; DNA: TGTGCCAGCACCCTGACAGACTATGGCTACACCTTC; CDR3: CASTLTDYGYTF
V: TRBV11-3; J: TRBJ2-6; size: .; D: .; length: 19; DNA: TGTGCCAGCAGCTTAGGCCTACCGGGACAACACTCTGGGGCCAACGTCCTGACTTTC; CDR3: CASSLGLPGQHSGANVLTF
V: TRBV21-1; J: TRBJ2-5; size: .; D: .; length: 14; DNA: TGTGCCAGCAGCAAAGTCTCGGGAGGGGAGACCCAGTACTTC; CDR3: CASSKVSGGETQYF
V: TRBV10-3; J: TRBJ1-5; size: few; D: TRBD1; length: 15; DNA: TGTGCCATCAGTAGGACTTACAGGGGTGGGCAGCCCCAGCATTTT; CDR3: CAISRTYRGGQPQHF
V: TRBV7-9; J: TRBJ1-1; size: .; D: .; length: 14; DNA: TGTGCCAGCAGCTTAGGAGGAGGGGTTACTGAAGCTTTCTTT; CDR3: CASSLGGGVTEAFF
V: TRBV25-1; J: TRBJ1-5; size: .; D: .; length: 13; DNA: TGTGCCAGCGCCCGGGGTGTAAATCAGCCCCAGCATTTT; CDR3: CASARGVNQPQHF
V: TRBV7-9; J: TRBJ1-3; size: .; D: .; length: 14; DNA: TGTGCCAGCAGTCAGACAGGCTCTGGAAACACCATATATTTT; CDR3: CASSQTGSGNTIYF
V: TRBV30; J: TRBJ2-5; size: once; D: .; length: 11; DNA: TGTGCCTGGACGGTTTCCGAGACCCAGTACTTC; CDR3: CAWTVSETQYF